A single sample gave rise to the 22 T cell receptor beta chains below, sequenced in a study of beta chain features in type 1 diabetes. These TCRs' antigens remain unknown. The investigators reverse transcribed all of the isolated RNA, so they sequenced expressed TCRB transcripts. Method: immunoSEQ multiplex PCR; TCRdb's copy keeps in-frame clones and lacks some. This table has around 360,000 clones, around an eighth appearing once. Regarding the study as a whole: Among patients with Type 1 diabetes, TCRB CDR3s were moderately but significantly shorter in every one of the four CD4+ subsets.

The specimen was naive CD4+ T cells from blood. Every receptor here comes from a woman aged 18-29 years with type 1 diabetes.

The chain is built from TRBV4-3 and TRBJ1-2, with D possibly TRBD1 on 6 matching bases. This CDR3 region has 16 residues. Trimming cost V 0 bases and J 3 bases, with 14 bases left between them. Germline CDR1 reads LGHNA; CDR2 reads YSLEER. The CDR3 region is CASSQDTAGVDYGYTF. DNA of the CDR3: TGCGCCAGCAGCCAAGATACGGCAGGGGTGGACTATGGCTACACCTTC.

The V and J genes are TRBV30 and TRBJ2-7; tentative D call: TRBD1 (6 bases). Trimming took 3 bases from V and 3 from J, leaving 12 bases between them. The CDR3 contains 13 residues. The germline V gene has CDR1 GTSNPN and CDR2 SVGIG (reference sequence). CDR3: CAWRHRVVYEQYF. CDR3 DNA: TGTGCCTGGAGACACAGGGTAGTCTACGAGCAGTACTTC.

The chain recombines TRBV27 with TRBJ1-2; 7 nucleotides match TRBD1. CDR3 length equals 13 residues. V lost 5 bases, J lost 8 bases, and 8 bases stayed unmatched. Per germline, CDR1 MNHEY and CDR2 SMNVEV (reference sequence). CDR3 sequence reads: CASSTRQGLGYTF. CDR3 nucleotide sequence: TGTGCCAGCAGTACAAGACAGGGCCTGGGCTACACCTTC.

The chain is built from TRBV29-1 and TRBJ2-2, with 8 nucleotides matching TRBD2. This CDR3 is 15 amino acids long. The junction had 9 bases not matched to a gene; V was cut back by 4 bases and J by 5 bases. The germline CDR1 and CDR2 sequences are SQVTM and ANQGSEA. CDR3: CSVGFTSGPTGELFF. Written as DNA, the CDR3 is TGCAGCGTTGGATTCACTAGCGGCCCAACCGGGGAGCTGTTTTTT.

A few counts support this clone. The CDR3 DNA follows: TGTGCCAGCAGTTCCCTTCGTAGGCCCCAGCATTTT. Encoded protein: CASSSLRRPQHF. The V gene is TRBV28, the J gene TRBJ1-5; unclear D gene. The CDR3 extends over 12 amino acids. Trimming took 4 bases from V and 9 from J, leaving 10 bases between them. The germline gives CDR1 MDHEN, CDR2 SYDVKM. Complete variable domain (other parts from reference TRBV28 and TRBJ1-5): DVKVTQSSRYLVKRTGEKVFLECVQDMDHENMFWYRQDPGLGLRLIYFSYDVKMKEKGDIPEGYSVSREKKERFSLILESASTNQTSMYLCASSSLRRPQHFGDGTRLSIL.

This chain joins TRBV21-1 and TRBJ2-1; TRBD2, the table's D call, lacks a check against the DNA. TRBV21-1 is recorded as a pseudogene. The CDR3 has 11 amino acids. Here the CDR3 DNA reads TGTGCCAGCAGCAAGCGTAATGAGCAGTTCTTC. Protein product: CASSKRNEQFF.

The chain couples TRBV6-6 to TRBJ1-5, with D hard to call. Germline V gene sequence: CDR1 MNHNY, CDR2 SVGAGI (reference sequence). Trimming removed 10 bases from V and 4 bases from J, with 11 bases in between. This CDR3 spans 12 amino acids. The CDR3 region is CATLYGNQPQHF. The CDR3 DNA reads TGTGCCACATTGTACGGGAATCAGCCCCAGCATTTT.

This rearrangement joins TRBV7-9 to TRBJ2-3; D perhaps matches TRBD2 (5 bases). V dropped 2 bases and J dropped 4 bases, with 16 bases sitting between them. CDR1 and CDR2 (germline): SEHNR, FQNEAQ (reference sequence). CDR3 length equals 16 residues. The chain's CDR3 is CASSLKAAERADTQYF. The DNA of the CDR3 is TGTGCCAGCAGCTTAAAGGCGGCGGAGAGGGCAGATACGCAGTATTTT.

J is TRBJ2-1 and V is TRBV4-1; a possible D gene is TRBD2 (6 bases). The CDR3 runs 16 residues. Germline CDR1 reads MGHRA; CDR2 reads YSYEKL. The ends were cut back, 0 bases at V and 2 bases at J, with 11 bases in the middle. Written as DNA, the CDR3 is TGCGCCAGCAGCCAAGAGGGGACTTCAACCTACAATGAGCAGTTCTTC. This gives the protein CASSQEGTSTYNEQFF.

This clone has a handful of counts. The CDR3 DNA sequence: TGTGCCAGCAGCTTTGGAGTGGCCGGGGAGCTGTTTTTT. Translating gives CASSFGVAGELFF. J is TRBJ2-2 and V is TRBV5-4; D gene uncertain. V lost 2 bases and J 6 bases, leaving 8 bases between the germline ends. There are 13 residues in the CDR3. Germline CDR1 reads SGHNT; CDR2 reads YYREEE (reference sequence).

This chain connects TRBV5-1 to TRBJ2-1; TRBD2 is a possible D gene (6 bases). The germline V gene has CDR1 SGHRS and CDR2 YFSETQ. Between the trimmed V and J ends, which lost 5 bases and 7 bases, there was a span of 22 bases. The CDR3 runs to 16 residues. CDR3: CASSALPRGIRNEQFF. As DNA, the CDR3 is TGCGCCAGCAGTGCCCTCCCCCGGGGGATAAGGAATGAGCAGTTCTTC.

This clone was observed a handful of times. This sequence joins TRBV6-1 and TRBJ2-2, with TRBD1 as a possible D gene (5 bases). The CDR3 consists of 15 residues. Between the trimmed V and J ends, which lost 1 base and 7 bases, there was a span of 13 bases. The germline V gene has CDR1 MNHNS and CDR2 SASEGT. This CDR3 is CASSEVPGAGGELFF. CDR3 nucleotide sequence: TGTGCCAGCAGTGAAGTTCCTGGGGCTGGCGGGGAGCTGTTTTTT.

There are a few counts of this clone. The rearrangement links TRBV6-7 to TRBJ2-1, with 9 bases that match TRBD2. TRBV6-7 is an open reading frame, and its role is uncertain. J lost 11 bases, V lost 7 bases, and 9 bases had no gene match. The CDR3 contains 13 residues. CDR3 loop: CASTSGGTPKQFF. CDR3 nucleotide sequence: TGTGCCAGCACCAGCGGGGGGACCCCTAAGCAGTTCTTC.

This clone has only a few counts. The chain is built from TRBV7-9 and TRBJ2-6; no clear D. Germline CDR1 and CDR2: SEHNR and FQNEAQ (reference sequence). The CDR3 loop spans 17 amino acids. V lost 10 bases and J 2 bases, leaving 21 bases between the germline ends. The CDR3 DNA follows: TGTGCCACAGCAGCTGGGCCTCAAGTCACTGGGGCCAACGTCCTGACTTTC. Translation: CATAAGPQVTGANVLTF.

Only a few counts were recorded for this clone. The CDR3 is CSVTFGGRGSSYNEQFF. CDR3 nucleotide sequence: TGCAGCGTCACCTTCGGGGGGCGGGGGAGCTCCTACAATGAGCAGTTCTTC. The gene calls are TRBV29-1 and TRBJ2-1; maybe TRBD2 (7 bases). In germline, CDR1 is SQVTM, CDR2 ANQGSEA. With 6 bases removed from V and 0 bases from J, the gap between germline ends came to 21 bases. CDR3 length: 17 amino acids.

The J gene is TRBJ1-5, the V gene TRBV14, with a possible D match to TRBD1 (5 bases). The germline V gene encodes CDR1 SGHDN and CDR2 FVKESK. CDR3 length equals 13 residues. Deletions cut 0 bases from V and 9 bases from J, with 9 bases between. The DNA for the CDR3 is TGTGCCAGCAGCCAAGAGGTTAGGGGGCCCCAGCATTTT. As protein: CASSQEVRGPQHF.

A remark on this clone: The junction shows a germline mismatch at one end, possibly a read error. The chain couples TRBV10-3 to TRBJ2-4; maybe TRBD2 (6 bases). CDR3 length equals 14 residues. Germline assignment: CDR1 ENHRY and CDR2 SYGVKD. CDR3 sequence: CAISEGPVTGTHSF. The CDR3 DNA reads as TGTGCCATCAGCGAGGGGCCAGTAACCGGGACTCACAGCTTC.

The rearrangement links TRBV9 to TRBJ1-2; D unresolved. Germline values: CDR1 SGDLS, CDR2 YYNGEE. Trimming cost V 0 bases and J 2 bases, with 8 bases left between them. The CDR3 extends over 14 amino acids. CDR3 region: CASSVGNSNYGYTF. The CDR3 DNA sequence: TGTGCCAGCAGCGTAGGGAACAGCAACTATGGCTACACCTTC.

CDR3 coding DNA: TGTGCCAGCAGCCGCCTATTAACTGAGCAGTACTTC. Residues: CASSRLLTEQYF. This chain connects TRBV14 to TRBJ2-7; no clear D gene. This CDR3 spans 12 amino acids. The V gene's germline CDR1 is SGHDN and CDR2 FVKESK. Trimming cost V 4 bases and J 7 bases, with 11 bases left between them.

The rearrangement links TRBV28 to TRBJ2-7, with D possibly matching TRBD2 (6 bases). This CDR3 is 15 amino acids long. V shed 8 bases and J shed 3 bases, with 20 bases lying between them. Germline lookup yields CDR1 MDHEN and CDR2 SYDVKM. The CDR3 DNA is TGTGCCAGCGTCGGGGGAGCCGTCCTCTTCTACGAGCAGTACTTC. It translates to CASVGGAVLFYEQYF.

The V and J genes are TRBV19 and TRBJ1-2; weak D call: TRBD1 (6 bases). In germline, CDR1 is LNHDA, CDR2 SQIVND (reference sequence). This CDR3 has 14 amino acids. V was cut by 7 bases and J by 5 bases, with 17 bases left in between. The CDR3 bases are TGTGCCAGTACCGTGCCCGGACAGTCTTATGGCTACACCTTC. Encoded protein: CASTVPGQSYGYTF.

As DNA, the CDR3 is TGTGCCAGCAGCTCACAGGGGGGTACTGAAGCTTTCTTT. Protein: CASSSQGGTEAFF. The V and J genes are TRBV5-4 and TRBJ1-1, with 8 bases identical to TRBD1. This CDR3 has 13 amino acids. The V and J ends lost 3 bases and 5 bases, in that order; junction bases with no gene match: 3. Germline values: CDR1 SGHNT, CDR2 YYREEE (reference sequence).